The 21 T cell receptor beta chains below come from one sample, sequenced in a study of blood T cell repertoires in COVID-19. TCRdb's table, derived via immunoSEQ multiplex PCR, lists solely in-frame clones and lacks some. The sample has about 190,000 clones; around 80% are singletons. The sequencing input was peripheral blood. The receptor set was obtained from a man aged 25 to 45 with active or convalescent COVID-19.

This sequence joins TRBV11-3 and TRBJ1-1; D call uncertain. Trimming took 0 bases from V and 1 from J, leaving 12 bases between them. The CDR3 sequence is 16 residues long. In germline, CDR1 is SGHNT, CDR2 YENEEA. CDR3 nucleotide sequence: TGTGCCAGCAGCTTAGATCCCTTTTCAGAGAACACTGAAGCTTTCTTT. It codes for CASSLDPFSENTEAFF.

This chain connects TRBV6-5 to TRBJ1-3, with 10 bases that match TRBD1. Unmatched junction bases numbered 3, after V lost 2 bases and J lost 2 bases. The CDR3 has 16 residues. Looked up from germline, CDR1 is MNHEY and CDR2 is SVGAGI. The CDR3: CASSYGGTGAGNTIYF. Written as DNA, the CDR3 is TGTGCCAGCAGTTACGGGGGGACAGGGGCTGGAAACACCATATATTTT.

The V call is TRBV5-1, the J call TRBJ1-4, with a weak D call TRBD1 (5 bases). CDR1 is SGHRS, CDR2 YFSETQ, per germline. The CDR3 length is 13 residues. V lost 2 bases to trimming and J lost 14 bases, with 16 bases between them. The CDR3 here is CASSLSSGKGLFF. The CDR3 nucleotides read TGCGCCAGCAGCTTAAGCTCAGGAAAGGGGCTGTTTTTT.

V usage is TRBV7-2 and J usage is TRBJ1-5; tentatively, D is TRBD1 (5 bases). Trimming removed 4 bases at V and 1 base at J, with 11 bases between. Per the germline V gene, CDR1 is SGHTA and CDR2 is FQGNSA. This CDR3 spans 15 amino acids. CDR3 in DNA: TGTGCCAGCAGCTACCAGGGCATAAGCAATCAGCCCCAGCATTTT. Its protein product is CASSYQGISNQPQHF.

The sample holds a few counts of this clone. The chain carries TRBV6-1 and TRBJ1-3; D is unclear. The V gene lost 3 bases and the J gene lost 0 bases, with 6 bases spanning the gap. The CDR3 runs 14 residues. Germline V gene sequence: CDR1 MNHNS, CDR2 SASEGT. CDR3 bases: TGTGCCAGCAGTGACCAGGTCTCTGGAAACACCATATATTTT. Its translation is CASSDQVSGNTIYF.

V and J are TRBV7-3 and TRBJ1-1; no definite D call. Germline-derived CDR1 and CDR2 are SGHTA and FQGTGA. Trimming pared 5 bases from V and 1 base from J, leaving 8 bases between. The CDR3 runs 13 residues. CDR3 sequence reads: CASSPSSNTEAFF. The CDR3 coding sequence is TGTGCCAGCAGCCCGTCTTCGAACACTGAAGCTTTCTTT.

The gene calls are TRBV6-5 and TRBJ1-2; D may be TRBD1 (5 bases). With 2 bases removed from V and 1 base from J, the gap between germline ends came to 11 bases. Germline-derived CDR1 and CDR2 are MNHEY and SVGAGI. The CDR3 sequence is 15 residues long. CDR3 amino acids: CASSYLRQFNYGYTF. The CDR3 DNA reads as TGTGCCAGCAGTTACCTACGACAGTTTAACTATGGCTACACCTTC.

The V call is TRBV19, the J call TRBJ1-5; D perhaps matches TRBD1 (5 bases). Germline V lookup: CDR1 LNHDA, CDR2 SQIVND (reference sequence). There are 16 residues in the CDR3. The germline V and J ends were trimmed by 4 bases and 4 bases, with 17 bases remaining between them. In DNA form, the CDR3 reads TGTGCCAGTAGTACCCTGGGGGGAGAGTATAATCAGCCCCAGCATTTT. Its translation is CASSTLGGEYNQPQHF.

J is TRBJ1-2 and V is TRBV18; a weak D match, TRBD1 (6 bases). CDR3 length equals 12 residues. Trimming removed 3 bases from V and 6 bases from J, with 8 bases in between. Germline CDR1 is KGHSH and CDR2 is LQKENI. The CDR3 DNA is TGTGCCAGCTCACCCGACAGGAATGGCTACACCTTC. Protein sequence: CASSPDRNGYTF. The variable domain in full, with the rest retrieved from reference TRBV18 and TRBJ1-2, is NAGVMQNPRHLVRRRGQEARLRCSPMKGHSHVYWYRQLPEEGLKFMVYLQKENIIDESGMPKERFSAEFPKEGPSILRIQQVVRGDSAAYFCASSPDRNGYTFGSGTRLTVV.

The chain combines TRBV19 with TRBJ2-7, with 7 bases identical to TRBD2. This CDR3 contains 15 residues. V lost 3 bases to trimming and J lost 1 base; unmatched junction nucleotides: 6. The V gene's germline CDR1 is LNHDA and CDR2 SQIVND (reference sequence). CDR3 residues: CASSMGGRESYEQYF. The CDR3 nucleotides are TGTGCCAGTAGTATGGGGGGGAGGGAGTCCTACGAGCAGTACTTC.

V is TRBV12-5 and J is TRBJ2-7, with D possibly matching TRBD2 (6 bases). The CDR3 consists of 15 residues. Germline V CDR1 and CDR2: LGHNT, FRNRAP. Between the trimmed V and J ends, which lost 1 base and 4 bases, there was a span of 14 bases. CDR3 sequence: CASGLGGKAGYEQYF. In nucleotides, the CDR3 is TGTGCTAGTGGTTTGGGCGGGAAAGCCGGGTACGAGCAGTACTTC. Looking up the rest from reference TRBV12-5 and TRBJ2-7 gives the full variable domain: DARVTQTPRHKVTEMGQEVTMRCQPILGHNTVFWYRQTMMQGLELLAYFRNRAPLDDSGMPKDRFSAEMPDATLATLKIQPSEPRDSAVYFCASGLGGKAGYEQYFGPGTRLTVT.

V is TRBV27 and J is TRBJ1-2; D unresolved. With 3 bases removed from V and 2 bases from J, the gap between germline ends came to 7 bases. This CDR3 is 13 amino acids long. The germline V gene encodes CDR1 MNHEY and CDR2 SMNVEV (reference sequence). CDR3 loop: CASSFAGNYGYTF. The CDR3 nucleotides are TGTGCCAGCAGTTTCGCGGGGAACTATGGCTACACCTTC.

This rearrangement joins TRBV7-9 to TRBJ1-1; D gene uncertain. Germline V gives CDR1 SEHNR, CDR2 FQNEAQ (reference sequence). The CDR3 length is 13 residues. V was pared by 5 bases and J by 0 bases, with 7 bases between. CDR3 sequence reads: CASSAPMNTEAFF. CDR3 DNA: TGTGCCAGCAGCGCGCCAATGAACACTGAAGCTTTCTTT. The whole variable domain, filled in from reference TRBV7-9 and TRBJ1-1, reads DTGVSQNPRHKITKRGQNVTFRCDPISEHNRLYWYRQTLGQGPEFLTYFQNEAQLEKSRLLSDRFSAERPKGSFSTLEIQRTEQGDSAMYLCASSAPMNTEAFFGQGTRLTVV.

This rearrangement joins TRBV2 to TRBJ1-2, with D possibly matching TRBD1 (6 bases). V shed 7 bases and J shed 8 bases, with 14 bases lying between them. The CDR3 has 12 amino acids. Germline V gives CDR1 SNHLY, CDR2 FYNNEI. CDR3 bases: TGTGCCAGCATCGAGGGCGGGGGCGGCTACACCTTC. It yields the protein CASIEGGGGYTF.

The chain combines TRBV28 with TRBJ2-7; 11 nucleotides match TRBD2. The V and J ends lost 3 bases and 5 bases, in that order; junction bases with no gene match: 33. Germline assignment: CDR1 MDHEN and CDR2 SYDVKM. The CDR3 extends over 24 amino acids. In nucleotides, the CDR3 is TGTGCCAGCAGTTTCCCCCTCCGGGACGTCTCCTCCGTGGTAGCGGGGGGGGCTGTCGACGAGCAGTACGTC. Amino acid sequence: CASSFPLRDVSSVVAGGAVDEQYV.

This chain connects TRBV29-1 to TRBJ2-2, with D perhaps matching TRBD2 (5 bases). Per germline, CDR1 SQVTM and CDR2 ANQGSEA. V shed 4 bases and J shed 5 bases, with 11 bases lying between them. The CDR3 extends over 13 amino acids. This CDR3 reads CSVGTLGTGELFF. CDR3 coding DNA: TGCAGCGTTGGGACTCTTGGGACCGGGGAGCTGTTTTTT.

The chain uses TRBV18 and TRBJ1-2; 7 nucleotides line up with TRBD1. The CDR3 spans 14 residues. The V gene's germline CDR1 is KGHSH and CDR2 LQKENI. V shed 1 base and J 8 bases; nucleotides not matched to a gene: 7. The CDR3 DNA follows: TGTGCCAGCTCACCACTTGAAGGGGGCGAAGGCTACACCTTC. Protein sequence: CASSPLEGGEGYTF.

A few counts support this clone. The chain combines TRBV18 with TRBJ1-1; 7 positions match TRBD1. The CDR3 runs 14 residues. J gave up 2 bases and V 4 bases, and 4 bases lay outside the gene matches. Germline values: CDR1 KGHSH, CDR2 LQKENI. CDR3 sequence: CASSRTGENTEAFF. Written as DNA, the CDR3 is TGTGCCAGCTCACGCACAGGGGAAAACACTGAAGCTTTCTTT.

The gene calls are TRBV29-1 and TRBJ2-1; 11 bases are a match to TRBD2. The CDR3 is 15 amino acids. Germline trimming cut 2 bases from V and 9 bases from J; bases unmatched to any gene: 9. CDR1 SQVTM and CDR2 ANQGSEA come from the germline V gene. CDR3: CSVERAIGLAGEQFF. Here the CDR3 DNA reads TGCAGCGTTGAACGGGCCATAGGACTAGCGGGTGAGCAGTTCTTC.

The chain recombines TRBV11-3 with TRBJ1-3, with D tentatively TRBD1 (5 bases). This CDR3 contains 14 residues. The germline V gene encodes CDR1 SGHNT and CDR2 YENEEA. The chain's CDR3 is CGSGERLSGNTIYF. The CDR3 bases are TGTGGATCGGGGGAACGGCTCTCTGGAAACACCATATATTTT.

The chain uses TRBV5-1 and TRBJ1-2, with D perhaps TRBD1 (6 bases). Germline V gene data show CDR1 as SGHRS and CDR2 as YFSETQ. Trimming took off 3 bases at V and 6 bases at J, with 18 bases between the two ends. This CDR3 spans 15 amino acids. CDR3: CASSSGQAGVDGYTF. The CDR3 DNA follows: TGCGCCAGCAGCTCGGGACAAGCGGGGGTGGATGGCTACACCTTC.